The clone carrying this T cell receptor (beta chain) came up a few times. The antigen remains unidentified. This sample was included in a study of blood T cells in healthy people across ages. Study-level points and caveats: Comparison with aged donors showed that long-lived donors had more naive CD4+ cells and higher diversity. Getting older went along with TCR beta diversity per million T cells dropping roughly linearly.

Trimming at V came to 1 base and at J to 2 bases, leaving 4 bases not matched to a gene. Germline values: CDR1 DFQATT, CDR2 SNEGSKA (reference sequence). The CDR3 runs to 17 residues. A second PCR, run for roughly 7 to 12 cycles, used a sample-barcoded 5' primer plus a J-beta primer mix. TCRdb reprocessed the 5' RACE reads via MiXCR and lists one record per CDR3 protein. The profile shows about 1.1 million distinct CDR3 sequences, 35% to 40% of them singletons. This chain joins TRBV20-1 and TRBJ2-3, with TRBD2 matching over 15 bases. This TCR was sampled from a young man in good health. Material: blood. The CDR3 nucleotides are TGCAGTGCTAGAGCCGGGACTAGCGGGGGGCTCACAGATACGCAGTATTTT. It is translated as CSARAGTSGGLTDTQYF.